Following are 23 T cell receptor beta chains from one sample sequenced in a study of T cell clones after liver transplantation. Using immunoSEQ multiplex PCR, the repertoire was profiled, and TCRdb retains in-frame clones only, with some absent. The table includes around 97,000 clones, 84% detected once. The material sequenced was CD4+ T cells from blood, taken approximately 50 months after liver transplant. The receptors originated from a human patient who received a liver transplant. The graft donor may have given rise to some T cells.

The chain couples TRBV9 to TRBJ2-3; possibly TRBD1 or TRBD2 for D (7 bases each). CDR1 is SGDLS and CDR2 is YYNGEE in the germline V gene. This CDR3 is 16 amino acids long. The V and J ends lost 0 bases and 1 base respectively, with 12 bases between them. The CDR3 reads CASSVEAGGGTDTQYF. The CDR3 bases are TGTGCCAGCAGCGTAGAGGCAGGGGGGGGCACAGATACGCAGTATTTT.

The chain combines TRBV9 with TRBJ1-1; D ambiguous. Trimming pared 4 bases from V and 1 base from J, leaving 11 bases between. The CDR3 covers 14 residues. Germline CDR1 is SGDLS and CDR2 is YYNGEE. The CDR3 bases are TGTGCCAGCAGCCCCGGTGATCCGAACACTGAAGCTTTCTTT. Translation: CASSPGDPNTEAFF.

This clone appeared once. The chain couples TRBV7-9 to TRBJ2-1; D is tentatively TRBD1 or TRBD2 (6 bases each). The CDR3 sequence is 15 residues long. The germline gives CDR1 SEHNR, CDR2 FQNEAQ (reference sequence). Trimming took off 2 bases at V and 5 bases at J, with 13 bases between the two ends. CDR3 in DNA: TGTGCCAGCAGCTTAAGGGGGGATGTGGACAATGAGCAGTTCTTC. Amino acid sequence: CASSLRGDVDNEQFF.

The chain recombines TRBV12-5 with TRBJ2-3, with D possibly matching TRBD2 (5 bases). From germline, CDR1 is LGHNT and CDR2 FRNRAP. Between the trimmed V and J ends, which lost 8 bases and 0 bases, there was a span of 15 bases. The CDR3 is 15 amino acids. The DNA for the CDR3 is TGTGCTAGTACTGTCCGGGGAGCTAGCACAGATACGCAGTATTTT. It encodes CASTVRGASTDTQYF.

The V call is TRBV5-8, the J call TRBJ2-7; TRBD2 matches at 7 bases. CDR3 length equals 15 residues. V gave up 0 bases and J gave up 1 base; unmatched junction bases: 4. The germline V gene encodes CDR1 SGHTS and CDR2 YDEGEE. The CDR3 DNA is TGTGCCAGCAGCTTGGGGTCTAGCGGTTCCTACGAGCAGTACTTC. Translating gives CASSLGSSGSYEQYF. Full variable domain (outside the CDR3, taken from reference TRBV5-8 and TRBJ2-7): EAGVTQSPTHLIKTRGQQATLRCSPISGHTSVYWYQQALGLGLQFLLWYDEGEERNRGNFPPRFSGRQFPNYSSELNVNALELEDSALYLCASSLGSSGSYEQYFGPGTRLTVT.

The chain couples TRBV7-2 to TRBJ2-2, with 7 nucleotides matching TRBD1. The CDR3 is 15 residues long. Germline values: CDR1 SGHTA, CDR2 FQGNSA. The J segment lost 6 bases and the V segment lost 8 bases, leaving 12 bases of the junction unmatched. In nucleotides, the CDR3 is TGTGCCAGCTCATCCTGGCAGGGGGTCTCCGGGGAGCTGTTTTTT. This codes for CASSSWQGVSGELFF.

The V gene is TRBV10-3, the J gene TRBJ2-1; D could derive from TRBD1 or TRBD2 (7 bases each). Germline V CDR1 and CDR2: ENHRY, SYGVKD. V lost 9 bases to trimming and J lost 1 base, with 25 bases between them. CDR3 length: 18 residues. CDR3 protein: CAIGGGDRPTRSYNEQFF. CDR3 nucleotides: TGTGCCATAGGAGGGGGGGACAGACCAACCAGATCCTACAATGAGCAGTTCTTC.

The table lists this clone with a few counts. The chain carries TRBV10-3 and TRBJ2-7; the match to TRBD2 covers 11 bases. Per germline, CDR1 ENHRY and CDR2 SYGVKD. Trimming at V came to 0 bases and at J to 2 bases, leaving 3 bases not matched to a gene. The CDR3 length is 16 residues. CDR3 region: CAISESKLAGAYEQYF. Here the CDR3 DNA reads TGTGCCATCAGTGAGTCGAAACTAGCGGGGGCCTACGAGCAGTACTTC.

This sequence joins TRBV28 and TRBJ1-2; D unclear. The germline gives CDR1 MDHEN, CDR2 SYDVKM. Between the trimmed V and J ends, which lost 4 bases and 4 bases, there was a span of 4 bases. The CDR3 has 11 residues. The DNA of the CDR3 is TGTGCCAGCAGTTCTCTCTATGGCTACACCTTC. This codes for CASSSLYGYTF.

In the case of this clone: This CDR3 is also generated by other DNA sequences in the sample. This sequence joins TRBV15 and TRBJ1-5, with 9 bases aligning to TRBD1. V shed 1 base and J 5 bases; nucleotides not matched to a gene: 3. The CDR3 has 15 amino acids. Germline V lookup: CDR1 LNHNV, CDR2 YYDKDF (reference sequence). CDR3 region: CATSRAGQGHQPQHF. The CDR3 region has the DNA TGTGCCACCAGCAGAGCGGGACAGGGACATCAGCCCCAGCATTTT.

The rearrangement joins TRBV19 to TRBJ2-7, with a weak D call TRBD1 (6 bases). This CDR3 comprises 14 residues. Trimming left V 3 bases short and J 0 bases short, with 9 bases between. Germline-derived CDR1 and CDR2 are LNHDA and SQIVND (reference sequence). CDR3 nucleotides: TGTGCCAGTAGTATTGGACAGATCTCCTACGAGCAGTACTTC. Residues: CASSIGQISYEQYF. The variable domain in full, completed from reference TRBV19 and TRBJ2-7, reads DGGITQSPKYLFRKEGQNVTLSCEQNLNHDAMYWYRQDPGQGLRLIYYSQIVNDFQKGDIAEGYSVSREKKESFPLTVTSAQKNPTAFYLCASSIGQISYEQYFGPGTRLTVT.

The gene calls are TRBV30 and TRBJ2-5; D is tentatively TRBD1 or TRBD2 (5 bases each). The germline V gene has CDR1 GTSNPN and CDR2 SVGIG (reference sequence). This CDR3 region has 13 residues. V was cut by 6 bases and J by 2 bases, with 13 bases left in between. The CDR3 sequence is CACLGPKQETQYF. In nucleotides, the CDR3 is TGTGCCTGCCTGGGACCGAAACAAGAGACCCAGTACTTC.

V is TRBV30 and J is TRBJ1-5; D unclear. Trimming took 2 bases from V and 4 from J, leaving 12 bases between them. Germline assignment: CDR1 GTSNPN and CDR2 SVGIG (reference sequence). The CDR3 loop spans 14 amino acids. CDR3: CAWSSEHRNQPQHF. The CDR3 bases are TGTGCCTGGAGTTCCGAACACAGAAATCAGCCCCAGCATTTT.

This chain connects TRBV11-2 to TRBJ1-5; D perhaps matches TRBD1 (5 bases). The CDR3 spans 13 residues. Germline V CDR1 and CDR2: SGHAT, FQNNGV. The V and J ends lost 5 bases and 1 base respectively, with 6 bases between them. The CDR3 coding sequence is TGTGCCAGCAGCCGGGACAGCAATCAGCCCCAGCATTTT. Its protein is CASSRDSNQPQHF.

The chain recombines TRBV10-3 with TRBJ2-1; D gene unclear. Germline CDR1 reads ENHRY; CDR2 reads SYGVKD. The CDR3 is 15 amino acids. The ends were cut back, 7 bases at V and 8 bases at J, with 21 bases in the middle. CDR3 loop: CAIKSRALSGDEQFF. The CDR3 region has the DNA TGTGCCATCAAGTCTCGCGCATTAAGTGGCGATGAGCAGTTCTTC.

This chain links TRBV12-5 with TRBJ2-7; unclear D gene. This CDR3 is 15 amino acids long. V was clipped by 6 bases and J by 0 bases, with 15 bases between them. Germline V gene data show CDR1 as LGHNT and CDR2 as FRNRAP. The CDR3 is CASGPTVGTSYEQYF. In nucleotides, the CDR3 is TGTGCTAGTGGCCCTACCGTGGGTACCTCCTACGAGCAGTACTTC.

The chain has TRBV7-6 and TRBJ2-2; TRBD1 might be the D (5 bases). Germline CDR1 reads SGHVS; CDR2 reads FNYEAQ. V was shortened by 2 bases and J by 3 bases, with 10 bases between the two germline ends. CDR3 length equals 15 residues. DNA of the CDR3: TGTGCCAGCAGCTTAAGCAGGGCGGACACCGGGGAGCTGTTTTTT. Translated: CASSLSRADTGELFF.

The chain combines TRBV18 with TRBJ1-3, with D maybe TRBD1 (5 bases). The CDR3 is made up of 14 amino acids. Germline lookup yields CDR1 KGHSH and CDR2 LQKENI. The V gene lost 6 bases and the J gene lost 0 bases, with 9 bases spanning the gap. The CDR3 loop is CASSTASSGNTIYF. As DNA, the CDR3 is TGTGCCAGCTCGACAGCGTCCTCTGGAAACACCATATATTTT.

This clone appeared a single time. The CDR3 region is CASSVEGWIQETQYF. CDR3 DNA: TGTGCCAGCAGCGTAGAGGGCTGGATTCAAGAGACCCAGTACTTC. This sequence joins TRBV9 and TRBJ2-5; D gene ambiguous. This CDR3 spans 15 amino acids. CDR1 is SGDLS and CDR2 is YYNGEE in the germline V gene. V was shortened by 0 bases and J by 2 bases, with 11 bases between the two germline ends.

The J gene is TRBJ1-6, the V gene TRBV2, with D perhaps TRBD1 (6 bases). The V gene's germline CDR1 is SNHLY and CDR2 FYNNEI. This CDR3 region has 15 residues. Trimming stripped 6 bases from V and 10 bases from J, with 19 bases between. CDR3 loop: CASSSQGASTSPLHF. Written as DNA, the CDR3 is TGTGCCAGCAGCTCACAGGGAGCGTCAACGTCACCCCTCCACTTT.

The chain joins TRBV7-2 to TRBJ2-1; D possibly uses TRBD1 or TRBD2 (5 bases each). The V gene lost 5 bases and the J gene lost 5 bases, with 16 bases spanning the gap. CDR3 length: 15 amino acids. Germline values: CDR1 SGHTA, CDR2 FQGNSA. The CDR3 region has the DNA TGTGCCAGCAGCCCGACACGGGGCCCCAACAATGAGCAGTTCTTC. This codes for CASSPTRGPNNEQFF.

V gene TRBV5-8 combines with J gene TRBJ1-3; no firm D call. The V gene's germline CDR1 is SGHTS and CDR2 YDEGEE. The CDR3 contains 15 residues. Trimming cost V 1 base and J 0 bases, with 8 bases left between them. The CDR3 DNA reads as TGTGCCAGCAGCTTGAAACAGTTCTCTGGAAACACCATATATTTT. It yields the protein CASSLKQFSGNTIYF.

This CDR3 reads CASSFEQGAYYEQYF. In DNA form, the CDR3 reads TGTGCCAGCAGCTTTGAGCAGGGGGCCTACTACGAGCAGTACTTC. The chain combines TRBV11-2 with TRBJ2-7; TRBD1 matches 8 bases. In germline, CDR1 is SGHAT, CDR2 FQNNGV. V gave up 3 bases and J gave up 3 bases; unmatched junction bases: 7. The CDR3 is made up of 15 amino acids.